This T cell receptor (beta chain) was identified during a study of blood T cells in healthy people across ages. Through a sample-barcoded 5' primer and a J-beta primer mix, a second PCR was run for roughly 6 to 12 cycles. TCRdb independently ran MiXCR on the 5' RACE reads; one entry per CDR3 protein. The sample has around 650,000 distinct CDR3 sequences, less than 40% seen once. This clonotype was found many times. The sequenced sample was blood. This sequence originates from a woman older than 75 in good health.

The CDR3: CASSGKLAGGLGSYNEQFF. The CDR3 DNA sequence: TGTGCCAGCAGTGGTAAACTAGCGGGGGGGCTTGGGTCCTACAATGAGCAGTTCTTC. The chain carries TRBV6-1 and TRBJ2-1; 13 bases are a match to TRBD2. The CDR3 sequence is 19 residues long. The germline CDR1 and CDR2 sequences are MNHNS and SASEGT. The J segment lost 1 base and the V segment lost 4 bases, leaving 10 bases of the junction unmatched.